A selection of T cell receptor beta chains follows, all from one sample in a study of PD-L1 blockade in urothelial cancer. Profiling relied on immunoSEQ multiplex PCR, and the TCRdb table lists in-frame clones only, not all of them. Of more than 20,000 clones listed, approximately 88% are singletons. Sequences were derived from PBMCs, sampled around atezolizumab (anti-PD-L1) treatment. The source of these receptors is a man in his forties or fifties with urothelial cancer. CDR3s include the opening cysteine and the closing phenylalanine or tryptophan. A D gene is named only where the DNA matches it firmly. Clone size appears in some rows only: once, few, many, or a class for an expanded clone.

D,size,J,V,CDR3,DNA
NA,NA,TRBJ1-2,TRBV30,CAWTHGGYGYTF,TGTGCCTGGACTCACGGAGGGTATGGCTACACCTTC
TRBD2,NA,TRBJ2-2,TRBV7-9,CASSPGTAGLAPNTGELFF,TGTGCCAGCAGCCCCGGGACGGCGGGACTAGCGCCAAACACCGGGGAGCTGTTTTTT
NA,NA,TRBJ2-5,TRBV2,CASSEVGTTETQYF,TGTGCCAGCAGTGAAGTAGGGACAACTGAGACCCAGTACTTC
TRBD2,NA,TRBJ2-7,TRBV4-1,CASSQPSGSSYEQYF,TGCGCCAGCAGCCAGCCTAGCGGGAGCTCCTACGAGCAGTACTTC
TRBD2,once,TRBJ2-1,TRBV18,CASSGLAGGFDEQFF,TGTGCCAGCTCCGGACTAGCGGGGGGGTTCGATGAGCAGTTCTTC
TRBD2,NA,TRBJ2-2,TRBV18,CASSPLAGGETGELFF,TGTGCCAGCTCACCACTAGCGGGAGGCGAGACCGGGGAGCTGTTTTTT
NA,NA,TRBJ2-3,TRBV6-6,CASSYGSTSTDTQYF,TGTGCCAGCAGTTACGGGAGTACTAGCACAGATACGCAGTATTTT
NA,NA,TRBJ1-1,TRBV5-4,CASSLDVGLRTEAFF,TGTGCCAGCAGCTTGGATGTGGGGCTTCGGACTGAAGCTTTCTTT
TRBD2,few,TRBJ2-3,TRBV6-4,CANFERGKADTQYF,TGTGCCAACTTTGAGCGGGGGAAGGCAGATACGCAGTATTTT
NA,NA,TRBJ1-5,TRBV7-8,CASSLGLQVERPQHF,TGTGCCAGCAGCTTAGGGTTACAGGTAGAGCGGCCCCAGCATTTT
TRBD2,few,TRBJ2-4,TRBV6-1,CASSESGGGSKNIQYF,TGTGCCAGCAGTGAATCGGGCGGGGGGAGCAAAAACATTCAGTACTTC
NA,NA,TRBJ2-1,TRBV6-4,CASSVGENNEQFF,TGTGCCAGCAGTGTTGGTGAGAACAATGAGCAGTTCTTC
TRBD2,NA,TRBJ2-1,TRBV28,CASSLWAGGSYNEQFF,TGTGCCAGCAGTTTATGGGCGGGAGGGTCCTACAATGAGCAGTTCTTC
TRBD2,NA,TRBJ2-1,TRBV4-1,CASSQGLAGVNEQFF,TGCGCCAGCAGCCAAGGACTAGCGGGAGTCAATGAGCAGTTCTTC
TRBD2,NA,TRBJ2-3,TRBV6-5,CASSYRLAASTDTQYF,TGTGCCAGCAGTTACAGACTAGCGGCTAGCACAGATACGCAGTATTTT
TRBD2,NA,TRBJ2-7,TRBV5-1,CASSLAGTSVYEQYF,TGCGCCAGCAGCTTGGCCGGGACTAGCGTCTACGAGCAGTACTTC
TRBD1,NA,TRBJ2-7,TRBV6-6,CASRPPGTENYEQYF,TGTGCCAGCAGGCCTCCCGGGACAGAAAACTACGAGCAGTACTTC
NA,NA,TRBJ2-7,TRBV7-2,CASSLVSEQYF,TGTGCCAGCAGCTTAGTCTCCGAGCAGTACTTC
NA,few,TRBJ2-7,TRBV6-6,CASIPSGSYEQYF,TGTGCCAGCATACCGTCCGGGTCCTACGAGCAGTACTTC
TRBD1,NA,TRBJ1-3,TRBV18,CASSPPGQGVNTIYF,TGTGCCAGCTCACCACCGGGACAGGGTGTAAACACCATATATTTT
NA,NA,TRBJ2-1,TRBV9,CASSVARGNEQFF,TGTGCCAGCAGCGTAGCCCGCGGGAATGAGCAGTTCTTC
TRBD2,NA,TRBJ2-5,TRBV27,CASSRGTSGRSETQYF,TGTGCCAGCAGCCGCGGGACTAGCGGGAGGTCAGAGACCCAGTACTTC
NA,once,TRBJ2-7,TRBV6-1,CASVDISYEQYF,TGTGCCAGCGTGGACATTTCCTACGAGCAGTACTTC
NA,NA,TRBJ1-1,TRBV6-5,CASSAGGDTEAFF,TGTGCCAGCAGTGCCGGGGGGGACACTGAAGCTTTCTTT
NA,NA,TRBJ2-1,TRBV14,CASSHILDYNEQFF,TGTGCCAGCAGCCATATCCTAGATTACAATGAGCAGTTCTTC
NA,NA,TRBJ1-1,TRBV4-3,CASSQEGRGTEAFF,TGCGCCAGCAGCCAAGAAGGAAGGGGCACTGAAGCTTTCTTT
TRBD1,NA,TRBJ2-5,TRBV11-3,CASSLGLGTAETQYF,TGTGCCAGCAGCTTAGGTTTGGGGACAGCCGAGACCCAGTACTTC
NA,NA,TRBJ2-1,TRBV21-1,CASSKARGGDSYNEQFF,TGTGCCAGCAGCAAAGCGCGGGGCGGGGACTCCTACAATGAGCAGTTCTTC